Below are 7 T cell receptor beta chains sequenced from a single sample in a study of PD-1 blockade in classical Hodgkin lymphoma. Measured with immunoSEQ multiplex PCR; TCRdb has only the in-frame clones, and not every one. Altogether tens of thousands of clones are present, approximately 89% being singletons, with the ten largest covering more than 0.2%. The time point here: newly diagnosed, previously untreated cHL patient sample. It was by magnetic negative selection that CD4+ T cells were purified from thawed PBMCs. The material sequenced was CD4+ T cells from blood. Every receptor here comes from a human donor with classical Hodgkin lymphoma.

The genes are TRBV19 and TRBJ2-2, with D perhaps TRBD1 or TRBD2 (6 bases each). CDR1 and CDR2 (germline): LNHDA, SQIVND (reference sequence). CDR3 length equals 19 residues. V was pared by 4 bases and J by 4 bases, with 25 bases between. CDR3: CASSKVWGPGGGGTGELFF. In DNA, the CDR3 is TGTGCCAGTAGTAAGGTGTGGGGTCCCGGGGGCGGTGGCACCGGGGAGCTGTTTTTT.

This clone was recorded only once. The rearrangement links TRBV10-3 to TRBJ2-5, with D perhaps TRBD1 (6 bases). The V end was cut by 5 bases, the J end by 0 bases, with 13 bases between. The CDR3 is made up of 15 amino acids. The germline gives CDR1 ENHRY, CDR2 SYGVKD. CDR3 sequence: CAISTGTNDQETQYF. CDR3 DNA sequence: TGTGCCATCAGTACCGGGACAAACGACCAAGAGACCCAGTACTTC.

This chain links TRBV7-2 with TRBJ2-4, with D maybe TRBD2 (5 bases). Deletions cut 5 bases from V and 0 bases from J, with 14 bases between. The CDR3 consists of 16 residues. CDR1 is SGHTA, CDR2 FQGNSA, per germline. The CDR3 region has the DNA TGTGCCAGCAGCATAACCGGGATTCTAGCCAAAAACATTCAGTACTTC. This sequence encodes CASSITGILAKNIQYF.

The CDR3 reads CASSEGDSRNQPQHF. CDR3 nucleotides: TGTGCCAGCAGTGAAGGGGATTCGCGCAATCAGCCCCAGCATTTT. This chain connects TRBV9 to TRBJ1-5, with D possibly matching TRBD1 (5 bases). The CDR3 consists of 15 residues. V shed 5 bases and J shed 2 bases, with 14 bases lying between them. Germline V gene data show CDR1 as SGDLS and CDR2 as YYNGEE.

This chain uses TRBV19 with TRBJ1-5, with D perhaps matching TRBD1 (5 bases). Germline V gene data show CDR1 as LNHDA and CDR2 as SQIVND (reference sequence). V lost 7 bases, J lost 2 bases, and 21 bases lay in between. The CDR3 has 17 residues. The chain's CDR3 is CASTSGRGLRGNQPQHF. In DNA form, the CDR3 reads TGTGCCAGTACATCCGGACGGGGACTTAGAGGCAATCAGCCCCAGCATTTT.

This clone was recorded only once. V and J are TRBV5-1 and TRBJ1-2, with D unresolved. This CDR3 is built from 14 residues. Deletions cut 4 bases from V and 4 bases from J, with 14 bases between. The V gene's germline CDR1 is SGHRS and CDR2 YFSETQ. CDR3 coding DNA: TGCGCCAGCAGCCCCTACGGCTCGGGCTATGGCTACACCTTC. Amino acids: CASSPYGSGYGYTF.

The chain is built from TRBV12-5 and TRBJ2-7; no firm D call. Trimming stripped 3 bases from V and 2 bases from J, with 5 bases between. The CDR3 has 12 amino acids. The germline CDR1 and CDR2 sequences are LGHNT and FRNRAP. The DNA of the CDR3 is TGTGCTAGTGGTTTACCCCCCTACGAGCAGTACTTC. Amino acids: CASGLPPYEQYF. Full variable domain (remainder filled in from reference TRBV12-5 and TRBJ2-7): DARVTQTPRHKVTEMGQEVTMRCQPILGHNTVFWYRQTMMQGLELLAYFRNRAPLDDSGMPKDRFSAEMPDATLATLKIQPSEPRDSAVYFCASGLPPYEQYFGPGTRLTVT.